Listed below are T cell receptor beta chains from one sample, sequenced in a study of T cell repertoires in cytomegalovirus infection. TCRdb itself ran the reads through MiXCR, one entry per CDR3 protein. The table lists about 740,000 distinct CDR3 sequences, 35% to 40% of them singletons. The sample comprised PBMCs. The source is a human donor in good health (CMV status not recorded). Some clones in this sample may be carry-over from other donors' samples. Both conserved end residues are part of each CDR3. A D gene is named only where the DNA matches it firmly. Some rows have no size entry. The others give once, few or many, or a class for an expanded clone.

V gene: TRBV24-1
J gene: TRBJ2-1
D gene: -
clone size: few
CDR3 protein: CATSSRDRPEQFF
CDR3 DNA: TGTGCCACCAGTAGCCGGGATAGACCTGAGCAGTTCTTC

V gene: TRBV7-2
J gene: TRBJ1-6
D gene: TRBD1
clone size: many
CDR3 protein: CASSPRRTGTSSPLHF
CDR3 DNA: TGTGCCAGCAGCCCACGGAGGACAGGGACAAGTTCACCCCTCCACTTT

V gene: TRBV7-2
J gene: TRBJ1-1
D gene: -
clone size: -
CDR3 protein: CASSLDRPGNTEAFF
CDR3 DNA: TGTGCCAGCAGCTTGGACCGCCCTGGGAACACTGAAGCTTTCTTT

V gene: TRBV19
J gene: TRBJ2-1
D gene: -
clone size: few
CDR3 protein: CASNPGRASNEQFF
CDR3 DNA: TGTGCCAGCAATCCGGGACGGGCCTCCAATGAGCAGTTCTTC

V gene: TRBV5-4
J gene: TRBJ2-4
D gene: -
clone size: once
CDR3 protein: CASSLSGLSGIQYF
CDR3 DNA: TGTGCCAGCAGCTTATCTGGTTTGAGTGGCATTCAGTACTTC

V gene: TRBV19
J gene: TRBJ1-5
D gene: -
clone size: -
CDR3 protein: CASTAGPQPQHF
CDR3 DNA: TGTGCCAGTACCGCAGGGCCCCAGCCCCAGCATTTT

V gene: TRBV7-2
J gene: TRBJ2-5
D gene: TRBD2
clone size: many
CDR3 protein: CASSTSGRGETQYF
CDR3 DNA: TGTGCCAGCAGCACCAGCGGGAGGGGCGAGACCCAGTACTTC

V gene: TRBV28
J gene: TRBJ2-1
D gene: -
clone size: -
CDR3 protein: CASSLLGGEQFF
CDR3 DNA: TGTGCCAGCAGTTTATTGGGTGGGGAGCAGTTCTTC

V gene: TRBV7-2
J gene: TRBJ2-1
D gene: -
clone size: many
CDR3 protein: CASSLQWRDPLLGQFF
CDR3 DNA: TGTGCCAGCAGCTTACAATGGAGGGACCCCCTGCTGGGGCAGTTCTTC

V gene: TRBV28
J gene: TRBJ1-5
D gene: -
clone size: many
CDR3 protein: CASSLSRGPYQPQHF
CDR3 DNA: TGTGCCAGCAGTTTATCCCGGGGGCCGTATCAGCCCCAGCATTTT

V gene: TRBV12-3/TRBV12-4
J gene: TRBJ2-7
D gene: TRBD2
clone size: -
CDR3 protein: CASSRRLAVGSSSYEQYF
CDR3 DNA: TGTGCCAGCAGTCGCCGACTAGCGGTAGGGTCGAGCTCCTACGAGCAGTACTTC

V gene: TRBV6-5
J gene: TRBJ2-1
D gene: TRBD1
clone size: -
CDR3 protein: CASSSPDRGDEQFF
CDR3 DNA: TGTGCCAGCAGTTCACCGGACAGGGGTGATGAGCAGTTCTTC

V gene: TRBV7-6
J gene: TRBJ2-3
D gene: -
clone size: -
CDR3 protein: CASSPGARRTARTDTKYF
CDR3 DNA: TGTGCTAGCAGCCCAGGGGCCCGAAGGACGGCTAGGACAGATACGAAGTATTTT

V gene: TRBV11-2
J gene: TRBJ2-2
D gene: -
clone size: -
CDR3 protein: CASSLRPGETGELFF
CDR3 DNA: TGTGCCAGCAGCTTGAGGCCAGGGGAGACCGGGGAGCTGTTTTTT

V gene: TRBV7-3
J gene: TRBJ2-1
D gene: -
clone size: -
CDR3 protein: CASRGIMGREQFF
CDR3 DNA: TGTGCCAGCAGGGGGATTATGGGTCGCGAGCAGTTCTTC

V gene: TRBV4-1
J gene: TRBJ2-1
D gene: -
clone size: few
CDR3 protein: CASSQAPATHNEQFF
CDR3 DNA: TGCGCCAGCAGCCAAGCCCCGGCAACCCACAATGAGCAGTTCTTC

V gene: TRBV2
J gene: TRBJ2-5
D gene: -
clone size: -
CDR3 protein: CASTDGQAPQETQYF
CDR3 DNA: TGTGCCAGCACCGACGGGCAGGCCCCCCAAGAGACCCAGTACTTC

V gene: TRBV28
J gene: TRBJ2-3
D gene: -
clone size: few
CDR3 protein: CASSPRFTPDTQYF
CDR3 DNA: TGTGCCAGCAGTCCGCGCTTCACCCCAGATACGCAGTATTTT

V gene: TRBV7-6
J gene: TRBJ2-1
D gene: TRBD2
clone size: many
CDR3 protein: CASIRLAEGGEQFF
CDR3 DNA: TGTGCCAGCATACGACTAGCGGAGGGCGGGGAGCAGTTCTTC

V gene: TRBV10-3
J gene: TRBJ2-5
D gene: -
clone size: -
CDR3 protein: CAIRESQRETQYF
CDR3 DNA: TGTGCCATCAGAGAATCCCAAAGAGAGACCCAGTACTTC

V gene: TRBV29-1
J gene: TRBJ1-5
D gene: -
clone size: -
CDR3 protein: CSVVGQDNQPQHF
CDR3 DNA: TGCAGCGTTGTTGGTCAGGACAATCAGCCCCAGCATTTT

V gene: TRBV27
J gene: TRBJ1-2
D gene: TRBD1
clone size: many
CDR3 protein: CASSVPRDRGTLNYGYTF
CDR3 DNA: TGTGCCAGCAGTGTACCACGGGACAGGGGGACCCTTAACTATGGCTACACCTTC

V gene: TRBV12-3/TRBV12-4
J gene: TRBJ1-2
D gene: TRBD1
clone size: many
CDR3 protein: CASRSTRDSLANYGYTF
CDR3 DNA: TGTGCCAGCAGATCCACCCGGGACAGCTTAGCTAACTATGGCTACACCTTC

V gene: TRBV29-1
J gene: TRBJ1-3
D gene: -
clone size: -
CDR3 protein: CSVVPRGESGNTIYF
CDR3 DNA: TGCAGCGTTGTCCCGAGGGGGGAGTCTGGAAACACCATATATTTT

V gene: TRBV18
J gene: TRBJ1-1
D gene: -
clone size: -
CDR3 protein: CASPPGGGRRTEAFF
CDR3 DNA: TGTGCCAGCCCCCCGGGCGGGGGGCGCCGGACTGAAGCTTTCTTT

V gene: TRBV7-9
J gene: TRBJ2-4
D gene: -
clone size: -
CDR3 protein: CASSPTGRAKNIQYF
CDR3 DNA: TGTGCCAGCAGCCCAACAGGGAGAGCCAAAAACATTCAGTACTTC

V gene: TRBV12-3/TRBV12-4
J gene: TRBJ2-2
D gene: TRBD1
clone size: -
CDR3 protein: CASSWQGVRSGELFF
CDR3 DNA: TGTGCCAGCAGTTGGCAGGGGGTGAGGTCCGGGGAGCTGTTTTTT

V gene: TRBV7-4
J gene: TRBJ2-7
D gene: -
clone size: -
CDR3 protein: CASSPNRGKVDEQYF
CDR3 DNA: TGTGCCAGCAGCCCCAATCGGGGGAAAGTTGACGAGCAGTACTTC

V gene: TRBV14
J gene: TRBJ2-5
D gene: TRBD2
clone size: -
CDR3 protein: CASSQEGPSGGSLQETQYF
CDR3 DNA: TGTGCCAGCAGCCAAGAGGGGCCATCTGGCGGGAGTTTACAAGAGACCCAGTACTTC

V gene: TRBV19
J gene: TRBJ1-5
D gene: -
clone size: few
CDR3 protein: CASSITVSGVQPQHF
CDR3 DNA: TGTGCCAGTAGTATCACAGTAAGCGGCGTTCAGCCCCAGCATTTT

V gene: TRBV7-9
J gene: TRBJ1-2
D gene: -
clone size: -
CDR3 protein: CASSLFEGDPDGYTF
CDR3 DNA: TGTGCCAGCAGCTTATTTGAGGGCGATCCCGATGGCTACACCTTC

V gene: TRBV20-1
J gene: TRBJ1-2
D gene: TRBD1
clone size: few
CDR3 protein: CSAGGTGGAYGYTF
CDR3 DNA: TGCAGTGCTGGGGGGACAGGGGGGGCCTATGGCTACACCTTC

V gene: TRBV23-1
J gene: TRBJ2-7
D gene: TRBD1
clone size: few
CDR3 protein: CASCTSRGTGWHYEQYF
CDR3 DNA: TGCGCCAGTTGTACCTCGCGGGGGACAGGGTGGCACTACGAGCAGTACTTC

V gene: TRBV5-1
J gene: TRBJ2-7
D gene: -
clone size: -
CDR3 protein: CASRDGDTYEQYF
CDR3 DNA: TGCGCCAGCAGAGACGGAGATACCTACGAGCAGTACTTC

V gene: TRBV7-6
J gene: TRBJ2-7
D gene: TRBD1
clone size: many
CDR3 protein: CASSLGGTGEPYEQYF
CDR3 DNA: TGTGCCAGCAGCTTAGGTGGGACAGGAGAACCCTACGAGCAGTACTTC

V gene: TRBV19
J gene: TRBJ2-1
D gene: TRBD2
clone size: -
CDR3 protein: CASSIGTSGSNEQFF
CDR3 DNA: TGTGCCAGTAGTATAGGCACTAGCGGGAGCAATGAGCAGTTCTTC

V gene: TRBV7-8
J gene: TRBJ2-1
D gene: TRBD2
clone size: -
CDR3 protein: CASSHPSGGQYYNEQFF
CDR3 DNA: TGTGCCAGCAGCCACCCTAGCGGGGGCCAATACTACAATGAGCAGTTCTTC

V gene: TRBV4-1
J gene: TRBJ1-5
D gene: -
clone size: few
CDR3 protein: CASSQVGRTLNQPQHF
CDR3 DNA: TGCGCCAGCAGCCAAGTTGGCAGGACCTTAAATCAGCCCCAGCATTTT

V gene: TRBV20-1
J gene: TRBJ2-1
D gene: -
clone size: -
CDR3 protein: CSARDMTDNEQFF
CDR3 DNA: TGCAGTGCTAGAGATATGACAGACAATGAGCAGTTCTTC

V gene: TRBV11-3
J gene: TRBJ2-7
D gene: -
clone size: -
CDR3 protein: CASSLVYGDEQYF
CDR3 DNA: TGTGCCAGCAGCTTAGTCTACGGGGACGAGCAGTACTTC

V gene: TRBV7-9
J gene: TRBJ2-7
D gene: -
clone size: -
CDR3 protein: CASSKNLISYEQYF
CDR3 DNA: TGTGCCAGCAGCAAGAACCTAATCTCCTACGAGCAGTACTTC

V gene: TRBV7-8
J gene: TRBJ1-6
D gene: TRBD1
clone size: many
CDR3 protein: CASSLGTGPRSPLHF
CDR3 DNA: TGTGCCAGCAGCTTGGGGACAGGTCCGCGGTCACCCCTCCACTTT

V gene: TRBV7-2
J gene: TRBJ1-2
D gene: TRBD1
clone size: few
CDR3 protein: CASRDGQDNYGYTF
CDR3 DNA: TGTGCCAGCAGAGACGGACAGGACAACTATGGCTACACCTTC

V gene: TRBV5-4
J gene: TRBJ2-1
D gene: -
clone size: -
CDR3 protein: CASSFQQDFYNEQFF
CDR3 DNA: TGTGCCAGCAGCTTCCAACAGGACTTCTACAATGAGCAGTTCTTC

V gene: TRBV27
J gene: TRBJ1-2
D gene: -
clone size: few
CDR3 protein: CASSLLPTPRGYTF
CDR3 DNA: TGTGCCAGCAGTTTACTGCCTACCCCAAGGGGCTACACCTTC

V gene: TRBV12-3/TRBV12-4
J gene: TRBJ2-5
D gene: -
clone size: few
CDR3 protein: CASSLGSGFTQYF
CDR3 DNA: TGTGCCAGCAGTTTAGGTAGCGGCTTTACCCAGTACTTC

V gene: TRBV10-3
J gene: TRBJ2-5
D gene: -
clone size: -
CDR3 protein: CAISESNIQETQYF
CDR3 DNA: TGTGCCATCAGTGAGTCGAACATCCAAGAGACCCAGTACTTC

V gene: TRBV7-6
J gene: TRBJ2-6
D gene: TRBD1
clone size: few
CDR3 protein: CASSQLPGGSGANVLTF
CDR3 DNA: TGTGCCAGCAGCCAACTCCCAGGGGGCTCTGGGGCCAACGTCCTGACTTTC

V gene: TRBV27
J gene: TRBJ1-5
D gene: -
clone size: -
CDR3 protein: CASSFTGTRQPQHF
CDR3 DNA: TGTGCCAGCAGTTTTACAGGGACCCGTCAGCCCCAGCATTTT